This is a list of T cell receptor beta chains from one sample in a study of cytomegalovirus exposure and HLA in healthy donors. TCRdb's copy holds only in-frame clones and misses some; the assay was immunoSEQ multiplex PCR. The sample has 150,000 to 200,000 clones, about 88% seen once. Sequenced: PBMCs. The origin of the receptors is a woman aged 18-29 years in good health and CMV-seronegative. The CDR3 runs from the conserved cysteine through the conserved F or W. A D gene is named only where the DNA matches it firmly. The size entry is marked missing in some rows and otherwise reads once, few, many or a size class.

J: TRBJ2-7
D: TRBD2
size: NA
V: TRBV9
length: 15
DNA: TGTGCCAGCAGCGTACTAGCGGGGGGCCCCTACGAGCAGTACTTC
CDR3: CASSVLAGGPYEQYF

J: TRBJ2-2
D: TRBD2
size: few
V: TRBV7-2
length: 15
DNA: TGTGCCAGCAGCCGAGGGCCTAGCGGGGCCGGGGAGCTGTTTTTT
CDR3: CASSRGPSGAGELFF

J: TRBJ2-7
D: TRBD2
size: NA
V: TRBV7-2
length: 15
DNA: TGTGCCAGCAGCTTCCCTAGCGGCGGCTCCCACGAGCAGTACTTC
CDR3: CASSFPSGGSHEQYF

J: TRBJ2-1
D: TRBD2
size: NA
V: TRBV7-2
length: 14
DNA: TGTGCCAGCAGCTTCGGGACTAGCGGGAGTGAGCAGTTCTTC
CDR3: CASSFGTSGSEQFF

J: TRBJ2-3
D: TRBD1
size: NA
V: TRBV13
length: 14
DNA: TGTGCCAGCAGCCCGGGACAGGGACCAGATACGCAGTATTTT
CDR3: CASSPGQGPDTQYF

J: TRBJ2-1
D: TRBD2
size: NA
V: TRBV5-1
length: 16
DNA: TGCGCCAGCAGCTTGGTCCCGGGCGGGGGGGCACATGAGCAGTTCTTC
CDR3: CASSLVPGGGAHEQFF

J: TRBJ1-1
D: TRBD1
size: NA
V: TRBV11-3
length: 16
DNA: TGTGCCAGCAGCCGGGACAGGCGATTCATGAACACTGAAGCTTTCTTT
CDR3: CASSRDRRFMNTEAFF

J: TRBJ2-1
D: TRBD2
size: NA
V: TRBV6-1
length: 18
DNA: TGTGCCAGCAGTGTGACTAGCGCGACGTCCTCCTGGTACAATGAGCAGTTCTTC
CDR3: CASSVTSATSSWYNEQFF

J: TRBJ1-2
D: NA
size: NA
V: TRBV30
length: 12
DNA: TGTGCCTGGAGTGTTGGAGGCTATGGCTACACCTTC
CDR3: CAWSVGGYGYTF

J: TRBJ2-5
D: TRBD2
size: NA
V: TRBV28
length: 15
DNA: TGTGCCAGCAGTTCCGGGGGGGCAGTGGGAGAGACCCAGTACTTC
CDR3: CASSSGGAVGETQYF

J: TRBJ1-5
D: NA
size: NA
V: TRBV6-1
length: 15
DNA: TGTGCCAGCAGTGAAAACAGATATAGCAATCAGCCCCAGCATTTT
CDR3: CASSENRYSNQPQHF

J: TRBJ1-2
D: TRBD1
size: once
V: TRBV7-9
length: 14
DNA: TGTGCCAGCAGCTCGCCGGGACAGGGAAATGGCTACACCTTC
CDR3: CASSSPGQGNGYTF

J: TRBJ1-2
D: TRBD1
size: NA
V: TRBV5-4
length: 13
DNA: TGTGCCAGCAGCCGGGACAGCAACTATGGCTACACCTTC
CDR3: CASSRDSNYGYTF

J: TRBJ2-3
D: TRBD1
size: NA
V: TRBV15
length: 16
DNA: TGTGCCACCAGCAGAGGGGACAGGGGGCCCACAGATACGCAGTATTTT
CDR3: CATSRGDRGPTDTQYF

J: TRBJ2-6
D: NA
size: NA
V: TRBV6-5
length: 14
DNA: TGTGCCAGCAGCGGGGACTCTGGGGCCAACGTCCTGACTTTC
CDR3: CASSGDSGANVLTF

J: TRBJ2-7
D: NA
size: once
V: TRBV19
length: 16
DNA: TGTGCCAGTAGTCCAGACGTACTAGTTGACTCCTACGAGCAGTACTTC
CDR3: CASSPDVLVDSYEQYF

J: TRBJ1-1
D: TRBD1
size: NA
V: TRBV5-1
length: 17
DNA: TGCGCCAGCAGTTTAGGGTTTAGGACAGGGGAAGGCACTGAAGCTTTCTTT
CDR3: CASSLGFRTGEGTEAFF

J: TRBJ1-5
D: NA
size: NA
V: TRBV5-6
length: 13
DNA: TGTGCCAGCAGCTTGGGCCCCCAGAAGCCCCAGCATTTT
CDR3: CASSLGPQKPQHF

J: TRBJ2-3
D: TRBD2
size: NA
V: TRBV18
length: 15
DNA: TGTGCCAGCTCACCATCTAGCGGGAGGGACGATACGCAGTATTTT
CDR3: CASSPSSGRDDTQYF

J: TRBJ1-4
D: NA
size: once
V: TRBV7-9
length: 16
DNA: TGTGCCAGCAGCTTAGGACAGTACCCCTCTAATGAAAAACTGTTTTTT
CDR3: CASSLGQYPSNEKLFF

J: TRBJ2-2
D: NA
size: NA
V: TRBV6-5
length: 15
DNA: TGTGCCAGCACCTTAACAGGGGGGGCCACCGGGGAGCTGTTTTTT
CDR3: CASTLTGGATGELFF

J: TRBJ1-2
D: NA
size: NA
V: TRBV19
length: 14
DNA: TGTGCCAGTAGTATAAGCCGCGGCCAGGGTGGCTACACCTTC
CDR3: CASSISRGQGGYTF